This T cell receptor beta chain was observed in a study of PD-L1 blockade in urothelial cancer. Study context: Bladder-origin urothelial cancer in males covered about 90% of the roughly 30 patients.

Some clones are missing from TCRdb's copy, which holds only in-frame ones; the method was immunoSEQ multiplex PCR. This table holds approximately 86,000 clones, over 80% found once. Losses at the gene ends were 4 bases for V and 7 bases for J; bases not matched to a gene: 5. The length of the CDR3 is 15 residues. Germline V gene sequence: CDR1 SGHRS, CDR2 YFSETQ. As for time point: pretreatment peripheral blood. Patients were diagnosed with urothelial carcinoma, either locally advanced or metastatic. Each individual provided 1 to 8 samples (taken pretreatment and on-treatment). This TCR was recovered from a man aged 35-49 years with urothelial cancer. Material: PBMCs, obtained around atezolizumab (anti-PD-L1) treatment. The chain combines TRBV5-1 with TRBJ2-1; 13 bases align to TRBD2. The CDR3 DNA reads TGCGCCAGCAGCCTAGGACTAGCGGGAGATAATGAGCAGTTCTTC. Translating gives CASSLGLAGDNEQFF. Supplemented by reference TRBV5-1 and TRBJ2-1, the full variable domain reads KAGVTQTPRYLIKTRGQQVTLSCSPISGHRSVSWYQQTPGQGLQFLFEYFSETQRNKGNFPGRFSGRQFSNSRSEMNVSTLELGDSALYLCASSLGLAGDNEQFFGPGTRLTVL.